Each of the 29 T cell receptor beta chains below was sequenced from the same sample in a study of T cell responses to AZD1222 COVID-19 vaccine. Here immunoSEQ multiplex PCR was the method, and the copy in TCRdb shows in-frame clones only, minus some. Of about 80,000 clones detected, around 90% appear once; the ten largest clones hold 24%. The sample in question was peripheral blood, obtained on day 0 of AZD1222 vaccination. The receptors derive from an adult in good health.

The chain uses TRBV19 and TRBJ2-5; no firm D call. This CDR3 has 15 amino acids. Germline V lookup: CDR1 LNHDA, CDR2 SQIVND (reference sequence). Trimming removed 5 bases at V and 2 bases at J, with 15 bases between. CDR3 loop: CASSLDGSRQETQYF. CDR3 sequence (DNA): TGTGCCAGTAGTTTGGACGGTTCCAGACAAGAGACCCAGTACTTC.

The DNA for the CDR3 is TGTGCCACCAGTGATGCCCGAGAGGGGGAGACCCAGTACTTC. It specifies CATSDAREGETQYF. V usage is TRBV24-1 and J usage is TRBJ2-5, with D perhaps matching TRBD1 or TRBD2 (5 bases each). Germline CDR1 reads KGHDR; CDR2 reads SFDVKD. V was trimmed by 3 bases and J by 5 bases, leaving 12 bases between them. The CDR3 runs to 14 residues.

The V and J genes are TRBV4-1 and TRBJ2-1, with D perhaps matching TRBD2 (5 bases). CDR1 and CDR2 (germline): MGHRA, YSYEKL. Trimming stripped 1 base from V and 4 bases from J, with 11 bases between. The CDR3 spans 15 residues. The CDR3 here is CASSQGLAGYNEQFF. CDR3 nucleotides: TGCGCCAGCAGCCAAGGTCTAGCAGGATACAATGAGCAGTTCTTC.

The V call is TRBV5-1, the J call TRBJ1-1; D not resolved. The CDR3 has 13 amino acids. Germline values: CDR1 SGHRS, CDR2 YFSETQ. Trimming took 5 bases from V and 2 from J, leaving 10 bases between them. The CDR3 DNA sequence: TGCGCCAGCAGTAGAGCAGACAACACTGAAGCTTTCTTT. Translation gives CASSRADNTEAFF.

This clone appeared a few times. The chain uses TRBV4-1 and TRBJ1-6; no firm D call. The CDR3 has 13 amino acids. V shed 2 bases and J shed 1 base, with 0 bases lying between them. The germline CDR1 and CDR2 sequences are MGHRA and YSYEKL. The CDR3 region has the DNA TGCGCCAGCAGCCAATCCTATAATTCACCCCTCCACTTT. This translates into CASSQSYNSPLHF.

The rearrangement uses TRBV12-3 or TRBV12-4 and TRBJ2-3; possibly TRBD1 for D (6 bases). This CDR3 spans 12 amino acids. V was trimmed by 6 bases and J by 9 bases, leaving 13 bases between them. The CDR3 protein is CASRLTGYTQYF. DNA of the CDR3: TGTGCCAGCAGACTCACAGGGTACACGCAGTATTTT.

This sequence joins TRBV19 and TRBJ2-7; possible D gene TRBD1, 5 bases. This CDR3 has 12 residues. Germline assignment: CDR1 LNHDA and CDR2 SQIVND (reference sequence). The germline V and J ends were trimmed by 5 bases and 9 bases, with 14 bases remaining between them. In DNA form, the CDR3 reads TGTGCCAGTAGTGCAAGACAGCGCCCGCAGTACTTC. Its protein product is CASSARQRPQYF.

The chain has TRBV18 and TRBJ2-3; D is ambiguous. CDR3 size: 17 residues. Trimming pared 3 bases from V and 0 bases from J, leaving 16 bases between. The germline CDR1 and CDR2 sequences are KGHSH and LQKENI. The CDR3 protein is CASSPVPLGSSTDTQYF. CDR3 bases: TGTGCCAGCTCACCGGTACCCCTTGGGTCTAGCACAGATACGCAGTATTTT.

The CDR3: CASSSREGSGAGRGNEQFF. The CDR3 DNA is TGTGCCAGCTCGTCCCGAGAGGGGTCGGGAGCGGGCCGGGGGAATGAGCAGTTCTTC. The genes are TRBV18 and TRBJ2-1; the D gene is possibly TRBD2 (6 bases). CDR3 length: 19 residues. Germline V CDR1 and CDR2: KGHSH, LQKENI. Trimming left V 6 bases short and J 7 bases short, with 31 bases between.

The chain has TRBV28 and TRBJ2-7; no clear D. This CDR3 is 12 amino acids long. The germline V and J ends were trimmed by 4 bases and 2 bases, with 6 bases remaining between them. Germline V gene data show CDR1 as MDHEN and CDR2 as SYDVKM. CDR3 DNA sequence: TGTGCCAGCAGTTCCCAGACCTACGAGCAGTACTTC. This translates into CASSSQTYEQYF.

The rearrangement links TRBV11-2 to TRBJ1-6; 9 nucleotides line up with TRBD1. V shed 5 bases and J 10 bases; nucleotides not matched to a gene: 6. The CDR3 runs to 14 residues. Germline V gene lookup returns CDR1 SGHAT and CDR2 FQNNGV. The CDR3 DNA is TGTGCCAGCAGCCCCCGACAGGGGGGGTCACCCCTCCACTTT. Its translation: CASSPRQGGSPLHF.

The table lists this clone with a count of one. The rearrangement uses TRBV7-2 and TRBJ2-1; the D gene is possibly TRBD2 (5 bases). With 1 base removed from V and 6 bases from J, the gap between germline ends came to 7 bases. The CDR3 spans 13 residues. In germline, CDR1 is SGHTA, CDR2 FQGNSA. In DNA form, the CDR3 reads TGTGCCAGCAGCTTAGTGGCGGGCAATGAGCAGTTCTTC. It yields the protein CASSLVAGNEQFF.

A single count supports this clone. V usage is TRBV7-8 and J usage is TRBJ1-6, with 7 positions matching TRBD1. Germline CDR1 SGHVS, CDR2 FQNEAQ. V lost 4 bases to trimming and J lost 4 bases; unmatched junction nucleotides: 1. CDR3 length equals 14 residues. DNA for the CDR3: TGTGCCAGCAGCTGGGGACAGTATAATTCACCCCTCCACTTT. Translation: CASSWGQYNSPLHF.

This rearrangement joins TRBV6-5 to TRBJ2-1; maybe TRBD1 (5 bases). The ends were cut back, 2 bases at V and 7 bases at J, with 12 bases in the middle. In germline, CDR1 is MNHEY, CDR2 SVGAGI. The CDR3 is 14 amino acids. Here the CDR3 reads CASSYGGARNEQFF. As DNA, the CDR3 is TGTGCCAGCAGTTACGGTGGGGCTCGGAATGAGCAGTTCTTC.

CDR3 protein: CASSLNQALAGQAFF. The CDR3, as DNA: TGCGCCAGCAGCTTGAATCAGGCCCTCGCCGGGCAAGCTTTCTTT. The V and J genes are TRBV5-1 and TRBJ1-1; no definite D call. Germline V CDR1 and CDR2: SGHRS, YFSETQ. V dropped 1 base and J dropped 9 bases, with 19 bases sitting between them. CDR3 size: 15 residues. The whole variable domain, remainder taken from reference TRBV5-1 and TRBJ1-1, is KAGVTQTPRYLIKTRGQQVTLSCSPISGHRSVSWYQQTPGQGLQFLFEYFSETQRNKGNFPGRFSGRQFSNSRSEMNVSTLELGDSALYLCASSLNQALAGQAFFGQGTRLTVV.

The J gene is TRBJ2-3, the V gene TRBV5-1, with 7 bases aligning to TRBD1. In germline, CDR1 is SGHRS, CDR2 YFSETQ. Germline trimming cut 4 bases from V and 0 bases from J; bases unmatched to any gene: 5. This CDR3 spans 15 amino acids. CDR3 residues: CASSPTGQSTDTQYF. The CDR3 DNA follows: TGCGCCAGCAGCCCGACGGGACAGAGCACAGATACGCAGTATTTT.

The genes are TRBV18 and TRBJ2-3; 12 nucleotides align to TRBD2. The CDR3 totals 16 residues. CDR1 and CDR2 (germline): KGHSH, LQKENI. Trimming cost V 4 bases and J 2 bases; bases outside gene matches: 4. Written as DNA, the CDR3 is TGTGCCAGCTCACTTACTAGCGGGAGGTCCACAGATACGCAGTATTTT. Its translation is CASSLTSGRSTDTQYF.

The chain combines TRBV5-1 with TRBJ2-7, with 9 bases lining up with TRBD2. After removal of 1 base from V and 0 bases from J, the junction contained 2 bases not matched to a gene. Germline loops: CDR1 SGHRS, CDR2 YFSETQ. This CDR3 has 15 residues. The CDR3 here is CASSLIAGASYEQYF. Written as DNA, the CDR3 is TGCGCCAGCAGCTTGATAGCGGGAGCCTCCTACGAGCAGTACTTC.

V usage is TRBV7-9 and J usage is TRBJ2-1, with a weak D call TRBD1 (6 bases). Germline lookup yields CDR1 SEHNR and CDR2 FQNEAQ (reference sequence). The V end was cut by 0 bases, the J end by 8 bases, with 17 bases between. The CDR3 has 16 amino acids. The CDR3 spells CASSLAQGTGSDEQFF. The CDR3 bases are TGTGCCAGCAGCTTAGCTCAGGGGACGGGGAGCGATGAGCAGTTCTTC.

The chain joins TRBV5-8 to TRBJ1-6; D is ambiguous. Germline V lookup: CDR1 SGHTS, CDR2 YDEGEE. V was cut by 1 base and J by 10 bases, with 9 bases left in between. The CDR3 runs to 13 residues. The CDR3 nucleotides are TGTGCCAGCAGCTTGAGGGAGGCCTCACCCCTCCACTTT. It yields the protein CASSLREASPLHF.

The chain couples TRBV4-3 to TRBJ2-1; no reliable D call. CDR1 is LGHNA and CDR2 is YSLEER in the germline V gene. This CDR3 region has 14 residues. Between the trimmed V and J ends, which lost 0 bases and 6 bases, there was a span of 9 bases. CDR3 DNA sequence: TGCGCCAGCAGCCAAGATCGCTGGGGCAATGAGCAGTTCTTC. This sequence encodes CASSQDRWGNEQFF.

The chain couples TRBV2 to TRBJ1-5, with TRBD1 identical over 7 bases. The trim removed 6 bases at V and 3 bases at J, leaving 8 bases unmatched. In germline, CDR1 is SNHLY, CDR2 FYNNEI. This CDR3 contains 15 residues. The CDR3 DNA is TGTGCCAGCAGAGCCCCGACAGGGATCAATCAGCCCCAGCATTTT. It yields the protein CASRAPTGINQPQHF.

The chain is built from TRBV6-5 and TRBJ2-3, with no clear D. The CDR3 consists of 16 residues. V lost 3 bases and J 0 bases, leaving 13 bases between the germline ends. Germline V gene sequence: CDR1 MNHEY, CDR2 SVGAGI. The CDR3 DNA is TGTGCCAGCAGTTATACCGACATACCTAGCACAGATACGCAGTATTTT. Protein sequence: CASSYTDIPSTDTQYF.

The V gene is TRBV4-2, the J gene TRBJ2-5; 8 bases align to TRBD2. Trimming took 0 bases from V and 6 from J; bases not matched to a gene: 21. There are 20 residues in the CDR3. Germline V gene sequence: CDR1 LGHNA, CDR2 YNFKEQ. The CDR3 DNA reads TGTGCCAGCAGCCAAGATCATGGGCTAGCGGGTGGGCTAGGTGCGAAGACCCAGTACTTC. Translation: CASSQDHGLAGGLGAKTQYF.

The J gene is TRBJ2-3, the V gene TRBV10-3; D unclear. This CDR3 comprises 15 residues. Germline CDR1 and CDR2: ENHRY and SYGVKD. V was trimmed by 0 bases and J by 6 bases, leaving 13 bases between them. CDR3: CAISESSLGEDTQYF. CDR3 coding DNA: TGTGCCATCAGTGAGTCCTCCTTAGGAGAGGATACGCAGTATTTT.

The chain links TRBV5-4 to TRBJ2-3; TRBD2 is a possible D gene (6 bases). The ends were cut back, 4 bases at V and 0 bases at J, with 15 bases in the middle. Germline V gene data show CDR1 as SGHNT and CDR2 as YYREEE (reference sequence). The CDR3 runs 16 residues. This chain's CDR3 is CASSPPTRASTDTQYF. The CDR3 coding sequence is TGTGCCAGCAGCCCGCCGACTAGAGCTAGCACAGATACGCAGTATTTT.

The V gene is TRBV4-1, the J gene TRBJ2-7; 7 bases agree with TRBD2. Germline V gives CDR1 MGHRA, CDR2 YSYEKL. The CDR3 sequence is 15 residues long. V lost 3 bases to trimming and J lost 3 bases; unmatched junction nucleotides: 8. This CDR3 reads CASSQSGTGGYEQYF. The CDR3 DNA sequence: TGCGCCAGCAGCCAGTCCGGGACGGGAGGCTACGAGCAGTACTTC.

This chain connects TRBV5-4 to TRBJ2-3; 11 bases match TRBD2. CDR1 and CDR2 from the germline V gene are SGHNT and YYREEE (reference sequence). Trimming cost V 2 bases and J 5 bases; bases outside gene matches: 4. The CDR3 is 15 amino acids. CDR3 in amino acids: CASSLPGLAVDTQYF. DNA for the CDR3: TGTGCCAGCAGCTTACCGGGACTAGCGGTAGATACGCAGTATTTT.

The V gene is TRBV7-6, the J gene TRBJ2-2; D is unclear. The CDR3 runs to 13 residues. Germline V lookup: CDR1 SGHVS, CDR2 FNYEAQ. Trimming took off 5 bases at V and 3 bases at J, with 7 bases between the two ends. The CDR3: CASSPLHTGELFF. DNA of the CDR3: TGTGCCAGCAGCCCGTTGCACACCGGGGAGCTGTTTTTT.